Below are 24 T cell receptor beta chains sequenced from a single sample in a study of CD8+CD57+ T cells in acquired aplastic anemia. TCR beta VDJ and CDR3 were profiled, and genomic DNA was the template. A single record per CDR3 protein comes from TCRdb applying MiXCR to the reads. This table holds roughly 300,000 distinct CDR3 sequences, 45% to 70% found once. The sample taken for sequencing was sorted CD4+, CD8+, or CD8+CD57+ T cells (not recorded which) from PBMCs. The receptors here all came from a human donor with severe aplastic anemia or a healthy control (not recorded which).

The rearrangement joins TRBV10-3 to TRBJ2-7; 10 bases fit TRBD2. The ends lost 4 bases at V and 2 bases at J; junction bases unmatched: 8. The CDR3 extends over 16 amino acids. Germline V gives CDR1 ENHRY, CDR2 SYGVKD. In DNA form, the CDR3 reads TGTGCCATCAGTGGGGTTAGCGGGAGGTCGACCTACGAGCAGTACTTC. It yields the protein CAISGVSGRSTYEQYF.

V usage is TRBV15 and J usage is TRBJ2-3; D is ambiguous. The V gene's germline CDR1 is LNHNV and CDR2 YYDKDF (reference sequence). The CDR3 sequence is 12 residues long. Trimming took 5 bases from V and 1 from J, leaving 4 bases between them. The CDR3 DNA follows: TGTGCCACCAGCCTCGGCACAGATACGCAGTATTTT. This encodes CATSLGTDTQYF.

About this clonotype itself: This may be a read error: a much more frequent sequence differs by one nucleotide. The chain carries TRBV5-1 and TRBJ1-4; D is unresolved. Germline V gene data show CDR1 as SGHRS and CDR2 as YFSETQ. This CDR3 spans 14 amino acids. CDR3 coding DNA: TGTGCCAGCAGCTTTCGTCGGACTAATGAAGAACTGTTTTTT. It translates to CASSFRRTNEELFF.

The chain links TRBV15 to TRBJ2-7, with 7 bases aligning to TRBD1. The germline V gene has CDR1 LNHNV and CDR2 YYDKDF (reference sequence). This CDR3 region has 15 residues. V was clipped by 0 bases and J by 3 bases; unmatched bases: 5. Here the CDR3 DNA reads TGTGCCACCAGCAGAGATCAGGCAGGGGGCTACGAGCAGTACTTC. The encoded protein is CATSRDQAGGYEQYF.

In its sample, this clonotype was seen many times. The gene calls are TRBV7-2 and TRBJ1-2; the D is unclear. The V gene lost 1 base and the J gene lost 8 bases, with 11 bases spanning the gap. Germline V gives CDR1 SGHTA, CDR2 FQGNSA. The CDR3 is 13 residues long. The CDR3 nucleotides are TGTGCCAGCAGCTTAGTGGTCAGTATGGGCTACACCTTC. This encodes CASSLVVSMGYTF.

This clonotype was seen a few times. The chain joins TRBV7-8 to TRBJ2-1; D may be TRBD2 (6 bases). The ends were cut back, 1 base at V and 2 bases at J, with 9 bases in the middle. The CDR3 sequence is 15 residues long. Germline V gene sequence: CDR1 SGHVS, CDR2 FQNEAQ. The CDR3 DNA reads TGTGCCAGCAGCTTAGACGGGGGAACCTACAATGAGCAGTTCTTC. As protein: CASSLDGGTYNEQFF. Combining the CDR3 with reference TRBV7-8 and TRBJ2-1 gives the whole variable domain GAGVSQSPRYKVAKRGQDVALRCDPISGHVSLFWYQQALGQGPEFLTYFQNEAQLDKSGLPSDRFFAERPEGSVSTLKIQRTQQEDSAVYLCASSLDGGTYNEQFFGPGTRLTVL.

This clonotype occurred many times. CDR3 nucleotides: TGTGCCAGCACCTCTAGACAGGGTACCCTCCACTTT. It translates to CASTSRQGTLHF. This sequence joins TRBV16 and TRBJ1-6, with 7 nucleotides matching TRBD1. Trimming cost V 7 bases and J 14 bases; bases outside gene matches: 8. Germline lookup yields CDR1 KGHSY and CDR2 FQNENV. The CDR3 loop spans 12 amino acids.

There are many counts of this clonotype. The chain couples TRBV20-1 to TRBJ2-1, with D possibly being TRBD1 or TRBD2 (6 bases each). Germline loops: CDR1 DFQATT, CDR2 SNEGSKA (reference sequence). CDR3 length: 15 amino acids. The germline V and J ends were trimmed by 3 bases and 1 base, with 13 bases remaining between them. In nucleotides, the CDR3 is TGCAGTGCTAGGACCCGGGGGCTATCCTACAATGAGCAGTTCTTC. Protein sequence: CSARTRGLSYNEQFF.

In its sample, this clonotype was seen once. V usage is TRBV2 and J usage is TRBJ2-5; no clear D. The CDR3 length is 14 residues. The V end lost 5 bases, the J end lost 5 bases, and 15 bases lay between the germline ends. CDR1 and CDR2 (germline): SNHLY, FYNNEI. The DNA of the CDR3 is TGTGCCAGCAGTCGGATGACCATGGGTGAGACCCAGTACTTC. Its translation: CASSRMTMGETQYF.

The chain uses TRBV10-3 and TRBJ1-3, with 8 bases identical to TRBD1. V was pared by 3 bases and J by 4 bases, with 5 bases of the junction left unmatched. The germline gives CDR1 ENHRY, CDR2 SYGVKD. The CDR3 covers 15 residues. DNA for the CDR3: TGTGCCATCAGTGACCAACAGGGGGGCGGAAACACCATATATTTT. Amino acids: CAISDQQGGGNTIYF.

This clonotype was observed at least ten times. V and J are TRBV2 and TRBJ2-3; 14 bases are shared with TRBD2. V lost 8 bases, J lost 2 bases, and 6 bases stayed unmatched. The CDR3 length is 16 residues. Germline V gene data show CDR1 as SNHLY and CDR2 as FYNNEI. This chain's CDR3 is CASGTSGGGNTDTQYF. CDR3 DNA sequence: TGTGCCAGCGGGACTAGCGGGGGAGGAAACACAGATACGCAGTATTTT. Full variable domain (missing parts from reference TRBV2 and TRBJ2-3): EPEVTQTPSHQVTQMGQEVILRCVPISNHLYFYWYRQILGQKVEFLVSFYNNEISEKSEIFDDQFSVERPDGSNFTLKIRSTKLEDSAMYFCASGTSGGGNTDTQYFGPGTRLTVL.

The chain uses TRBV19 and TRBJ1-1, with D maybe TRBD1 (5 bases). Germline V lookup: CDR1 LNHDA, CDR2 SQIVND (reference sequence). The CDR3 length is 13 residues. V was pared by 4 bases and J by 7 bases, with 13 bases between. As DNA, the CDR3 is TGTGCCAGTAGTAGGGGGATGGGGATTGAAGCTTTCTTT. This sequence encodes CASSRGMGIEAFF.

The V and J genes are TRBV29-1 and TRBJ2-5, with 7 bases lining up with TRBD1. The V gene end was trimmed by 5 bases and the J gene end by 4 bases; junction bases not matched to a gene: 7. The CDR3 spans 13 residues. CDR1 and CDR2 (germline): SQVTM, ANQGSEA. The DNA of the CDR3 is TGCAGCGTTAGAAGGGGGCGCGGAGAGACCCAGTACTTC. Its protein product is CSVRRGRGETQYF.

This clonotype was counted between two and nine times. In nucleotides, the CDR3 is TGTGCCAGTAGTATAGGGGGACAGGGCGGTCAGCCCCAGCATTTT. The encoded protein is CASSIGGQGGQPQHF. This chain links TRBV19 with TRBJ1-5; 9 bases match TRBD1. CDR1 is LNHDA, CDR2 SQIVND, per germline (reference sequence). The length of the CDR3 is 15 residues. Trimming at V came to 1 base and at J to 6 bases, leaving 4 bases not matched to a gene.

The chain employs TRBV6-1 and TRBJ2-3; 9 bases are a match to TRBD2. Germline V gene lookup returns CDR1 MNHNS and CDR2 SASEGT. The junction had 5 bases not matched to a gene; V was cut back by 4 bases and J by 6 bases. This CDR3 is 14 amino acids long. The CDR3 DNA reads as TGTGCCAGCAGTGCCGGCGGGGGGGGCGATACGCAGTATTTT. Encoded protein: CASSAGGGGDTQYF.

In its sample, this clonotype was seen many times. CDR3 bases: TGTGCCAGCTCCCGCGGACTAGCGGGGACAGAGACCCAGTACTTC. As protein: CASSRGLAGTETQYF. The chain joins TRBV18 to TRBJ2-5, with 12 bases fitting TRBD2. CDR3 size: 15 residues. Germline CDR1 reads KGHSH; CDR2 reads LQKENI. V shed 6 bases, J shed 4 bases, and the junction held 6 bases outside the gene matches.

CDR3 sequence reads: CSVGRLPYYGYTF. The CDR3 DNA follows: TGCAGCGTTGGACGGCTACCCTACTATGGCTACACCTTC. The chain employs TRBV29-1 and TRBJ1-2; D is uncertain. Trimming left V 4 bases short and J 3 bases short, with 12 bases between. Germline-derived CDR1 and CDR2 are SQVTM and ANQGSEA. The CDR3 extends over 13 amino acids.

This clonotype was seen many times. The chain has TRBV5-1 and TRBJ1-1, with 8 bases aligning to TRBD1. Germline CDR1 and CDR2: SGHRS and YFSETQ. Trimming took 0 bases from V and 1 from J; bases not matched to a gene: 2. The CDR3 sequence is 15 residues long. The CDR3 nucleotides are TGCGCCAGCAGCTTGGACGGACAGGGGAACACTGAAGCTTTCTTT. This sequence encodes CASSLDGQGNTEAFF.

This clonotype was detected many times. Here the CDR3 reads CASSLGERRPNTEAFF. Here the CDR3 DNA reads TGCGCCAGCAGCTTGGGAGAAAGGAGACCAAACACTGAAGCTTTCTTT. The chain uses TRBV5-1 and TRBJ1-1, with D uncertain. Trimming took off 0 bases at V and 2 bases at J, with 14 bases between the two ends. This CDR3 has 16 residues. The germline CDR1 and CDR2 sequences are SGHRS and YFSETQ.

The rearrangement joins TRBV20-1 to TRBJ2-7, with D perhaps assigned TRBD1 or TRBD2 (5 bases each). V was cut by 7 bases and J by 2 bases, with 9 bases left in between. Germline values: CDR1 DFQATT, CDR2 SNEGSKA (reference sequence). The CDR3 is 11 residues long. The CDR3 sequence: CSVRGTYEQYF. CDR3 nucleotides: TGCAGTGTGAGGGGCACCTACGAGCAGTACTTC.

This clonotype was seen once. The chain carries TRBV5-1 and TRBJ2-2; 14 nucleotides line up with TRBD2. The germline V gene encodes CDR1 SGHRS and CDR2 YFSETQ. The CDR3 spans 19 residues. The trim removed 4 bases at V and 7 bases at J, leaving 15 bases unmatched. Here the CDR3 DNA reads TGCGCCAGCAGCCACGGACTAGCGGGGGGCCCTCTTGACAACGGGGAGCTGTTTTTT. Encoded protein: CASSHGLAGGPLDNGELFF.

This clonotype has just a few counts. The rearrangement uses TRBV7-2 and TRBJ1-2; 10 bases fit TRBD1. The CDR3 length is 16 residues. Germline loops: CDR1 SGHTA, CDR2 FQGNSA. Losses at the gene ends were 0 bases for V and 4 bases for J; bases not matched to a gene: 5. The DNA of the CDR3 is TGTGCCAGCAGCTTAGCAGGACAGGGGGGATTCTATGGCTACACCTTC. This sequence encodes CASSLAGQGGFYGYTF.

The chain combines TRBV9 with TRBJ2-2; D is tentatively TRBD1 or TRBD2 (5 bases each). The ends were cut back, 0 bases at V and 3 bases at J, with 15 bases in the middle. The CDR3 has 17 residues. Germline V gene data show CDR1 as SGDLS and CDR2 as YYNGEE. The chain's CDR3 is CASSVVGVIGDTGELFF. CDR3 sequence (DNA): TGTGCCAGCAGCGTAGTGGGGGTGATAGGGGACACCGGGGAGCTGTTTTTT.

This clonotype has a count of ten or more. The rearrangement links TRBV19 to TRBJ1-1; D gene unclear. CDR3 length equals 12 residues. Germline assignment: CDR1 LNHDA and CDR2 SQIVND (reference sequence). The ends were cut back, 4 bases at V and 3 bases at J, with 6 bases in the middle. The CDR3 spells CASSRRDTEAFF. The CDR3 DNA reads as TGTGCCAGTAGTAGGAGGGACACTGAAGCTTTCTTT. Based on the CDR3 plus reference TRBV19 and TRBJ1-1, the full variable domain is DGGITQSPKYLFRKEGQNVTLSCEQNLNHDAMYWYRQDPGQGLRLIYYSQIVNDFQKGDIAEGYSVSREKKESFPLTVTSAQKNPTAFYLCASSRRDTEAFFGQGTRLTVV.